Described below is a single T cell receptor beta chain sequence and its context. A much larger clone lies a single base off, so this may be a read error. Sample donors were healthy Caucasian individuals that came from Russia, aged roughly 6 to 95. This specimen belongs to a study of blood T cells in healthy people across ages. Germline CDR1 and CDR2: SGHVS and FNYEAQ. This CDR3 is 14 amino acids long. PCR was performed a second time for about 7 to 11 cycles using a sample-barcoded 5' primer and a J-beta primer mix. Each cDNA molecule was tagged by a template-switch adaptor that had 12 random nucleotides. Using its own MiXCR run on the 5' RACE reads, TCRdb lists one record per CDR3 protein. This sample has nearly 1 million distinct CDR3 sequences, with 51% found just once.

This receptor was identified in an older woman in good health. The V call is TRBV7-6, the J call TRBJ2-7, with D possibly called TRBD1 or TRBD2 (5 bases each). The J call is doubtful: the DNA matches TRBJ2-5 better. Sequenced input: blood. The CDR3 loop reads CASSWDPRWETQYF. The DNA for the CDR3 is TGTGCCAGCAGCTGGGACCCCCGGTGGGAGACCCAGTACTTC.